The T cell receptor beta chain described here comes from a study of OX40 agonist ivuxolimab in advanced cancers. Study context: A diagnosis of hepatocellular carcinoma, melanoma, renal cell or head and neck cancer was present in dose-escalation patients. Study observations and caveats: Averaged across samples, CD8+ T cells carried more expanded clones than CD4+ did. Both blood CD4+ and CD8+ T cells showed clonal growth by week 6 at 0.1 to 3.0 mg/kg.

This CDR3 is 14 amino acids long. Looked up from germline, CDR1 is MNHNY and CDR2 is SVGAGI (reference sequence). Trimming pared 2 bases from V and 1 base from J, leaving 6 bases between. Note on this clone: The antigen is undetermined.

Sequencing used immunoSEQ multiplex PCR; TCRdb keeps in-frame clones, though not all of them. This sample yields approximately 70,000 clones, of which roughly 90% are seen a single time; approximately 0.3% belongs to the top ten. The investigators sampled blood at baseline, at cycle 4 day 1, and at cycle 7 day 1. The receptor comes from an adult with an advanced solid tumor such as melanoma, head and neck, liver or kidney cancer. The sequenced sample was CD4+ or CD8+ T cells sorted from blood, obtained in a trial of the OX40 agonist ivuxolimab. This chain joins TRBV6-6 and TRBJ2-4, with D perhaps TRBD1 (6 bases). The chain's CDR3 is CASSYQGAKNIQYF. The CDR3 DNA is TGTGCCAGCAGTTACCAGGGGGCCAAAAACATTCAGTACTTC.